This T cell receptor (beta chain) originates from a study of blood T cell repertoires in COVID-19. Study at large: Collection of acute and convalescent COVID-19 samples took place in the United States, Italy and Spain.

Per germline, CDR1 SGHTA and CDR2 FQGNSA. The ends lost 5 bases at V and 7 bases at J; junction bases unmatched: 9. This CDR3 contains 16 residues. Using immunoSEQ multiplex PCR, the repertoire was profiled, and TCRdb retains in-frame clones only, with some absent. The data show about 310,000 clones, over 75% seen once. J is TRBJ1-5 and V is TRBV7-2; the match to TRBD1 covers 12 bases. This TCR was recovered from a man over 45 with active or convalescent COVID-19. Material for sequencing was peripheral blood. CDR3 in DNA: TGTGCCAGCAGCGACCGGGACAGGGGGCGCGCGCAGCCCCAGCATTTT. It is translated as CASSDRDRGRAQPQHF.